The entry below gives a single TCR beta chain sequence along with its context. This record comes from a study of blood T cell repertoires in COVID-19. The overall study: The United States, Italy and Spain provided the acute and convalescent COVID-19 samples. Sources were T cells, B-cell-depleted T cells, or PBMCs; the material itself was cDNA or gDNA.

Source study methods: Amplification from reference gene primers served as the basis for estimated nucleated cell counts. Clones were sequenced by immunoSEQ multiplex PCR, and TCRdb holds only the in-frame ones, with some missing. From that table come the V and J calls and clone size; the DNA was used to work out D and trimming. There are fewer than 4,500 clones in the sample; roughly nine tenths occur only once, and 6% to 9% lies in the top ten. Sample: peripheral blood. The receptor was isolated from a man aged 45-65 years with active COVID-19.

CDR3 in DNA: TGTGCCAGCAGTTTCATTGGACAGGGGCTTAATCAGCCCCAGCATTTT. Encoded protein: CASSFIGQGLNQPQHF. The rearrangement uses TRBV27 and TRBJ1-5; 9 bases are shared with TRBD1. This CDR3 has 16 residues. Germline-derived CDR1 and CDR2 are MNHEY and SMNVEV (reference sequence). V lost 3 bases and J lost 4; bases outside the gene matches: 7.